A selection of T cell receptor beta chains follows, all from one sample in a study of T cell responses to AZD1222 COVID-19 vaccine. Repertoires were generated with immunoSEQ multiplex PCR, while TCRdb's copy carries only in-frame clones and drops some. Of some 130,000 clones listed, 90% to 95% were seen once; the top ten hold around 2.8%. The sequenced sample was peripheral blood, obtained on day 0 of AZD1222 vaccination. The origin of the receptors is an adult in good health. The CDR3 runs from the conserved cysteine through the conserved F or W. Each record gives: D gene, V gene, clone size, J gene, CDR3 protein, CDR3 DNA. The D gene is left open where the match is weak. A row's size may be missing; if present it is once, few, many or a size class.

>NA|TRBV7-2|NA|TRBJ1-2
CASSSRDQRGYTF
TGTGCCAGCAGCTCCCGGGACCAACGTGGCTACACCTTC
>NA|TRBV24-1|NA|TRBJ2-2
CATSASDLTGELFF
TGTGCCACCAGTGCGTCGGATTTAACCGGGGAGCTGTTTTTT
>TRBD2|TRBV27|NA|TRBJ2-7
CASSPGTSGRGEQYF
TGTGCCAGCAGTCCCGGGACTAGCGGGAGGGGCGAGCAGTACTTC
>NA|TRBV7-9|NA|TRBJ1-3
CASSLVSSGNTIYF
TGTGCCAGCAGCTTAGTTTCTTCTGGAAACACCATATATTTT
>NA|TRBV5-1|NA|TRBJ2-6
CASSLTTGTPGAGANVLTF
TGCGCCAGCAGCTTGACGACGGGGACCCCGGGGGCTGGGGCCAACGTCCTGACTTTC
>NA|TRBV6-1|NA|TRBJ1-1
CASSEDIGLTRTEAFF
TGTGCCAGCAGTGAAGACATCGGTTTGACCCGCACTGAAGCTTTCTTT
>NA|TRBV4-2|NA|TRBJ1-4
CASSRVSGFATNEKLFF
TGTGCCAGCAGCCGGGTTTCAGGCTTTGCAACTAATGAAAAACTGTTTTTT
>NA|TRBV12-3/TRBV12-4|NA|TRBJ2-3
CASSLYTDTQYF
TGTGCCAGCAGCCTTTACACAGATACGCAGTATTTT
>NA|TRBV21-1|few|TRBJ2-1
CASSKAGTSGINEQFF
TGTGCCAGCAGCAAGGCCGGGACTAGCGGGATAAATGAGCAGTTCTTC
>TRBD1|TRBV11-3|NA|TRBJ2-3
CASSRGQGGADTQYF
TGTGCCAGCAGTCGCGGACAGGGTGGGGCAGATACGCAGTATTTT
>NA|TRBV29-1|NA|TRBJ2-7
CSVRAGAYEQYF
TGCAGCGTTCGGGCAGGGGCCTACGAGCAGTACTTC
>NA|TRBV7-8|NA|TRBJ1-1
CASSLPMNTEAFF
TGTGCCAGCAGCTTACCGATGAACACTGAAGCTTTCTTT
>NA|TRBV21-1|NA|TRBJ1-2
CASSAVDRDNYGYTF
TGTGCCAGCAGCGCGGTGGACAGGGATAACTATGGCTACACCTTC
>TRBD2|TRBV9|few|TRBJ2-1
CASSVGLAGPPSYNEQFF
TGTGCCAGCAGCGTAGGTTTAGCGGGACCCCCCTCCTACAATGAGCAGTTCTTC
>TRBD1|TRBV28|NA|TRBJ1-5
CASSLTGGRNQPQHF
TGTGCCAGCAGCCTGACAGGGGGCCGCAATCAGCCCCAGCATTTT
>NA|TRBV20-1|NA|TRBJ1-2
CSARVSRTF
TGCAGTGCTAGAGTCAGCCGTACCTTC
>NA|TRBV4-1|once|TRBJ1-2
CASSQDPVGYTF
TGCGCCAGCAGCCAAGATCCAGTTGGCTACACCTTC
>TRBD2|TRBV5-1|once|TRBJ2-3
CASSLTGLVSLKPRTDTQYF
TGCGCCAGCAGCTTAACGGGACTAGTTTCCCTCAAACCCCGTACAGATACGCAGTATTTT
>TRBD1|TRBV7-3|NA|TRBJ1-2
CASSRTGETGGYTF
TGTGCCAGCAGCCGGACAGGGGAGACTGGCGGCTACACCTTC
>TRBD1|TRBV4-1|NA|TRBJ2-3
CASSIRQGASTDTQYF
TGCGCCAGCAGCATAAGACAGGGGGCTAGTACAGATACGCAGTATTTT
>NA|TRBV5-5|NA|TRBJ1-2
CASSPLGEGIVYGYTF
TGTGCCAGCAGTCCCCTGGGCGAAGGGATTGTCTATGGCTACACCTTC
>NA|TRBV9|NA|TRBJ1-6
CASSADGGSSYNSPLHF
TGTGCCAGCAGCGCAGACGGGGGGTCGTCCTATAATTCACCCCTCCACTTT
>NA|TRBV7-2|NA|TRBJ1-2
CASSFSEFYGYTF
TGTGCCAGCAGCTTTTCGGAATTCTATGGCTACACCTTC
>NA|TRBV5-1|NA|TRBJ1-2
CASSLHGNENGYTF
TGCGCCAGCAGCTTGCATGGCAATGAAAATGGCTACACCTTC
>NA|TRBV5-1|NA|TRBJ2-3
CASSKDGHGTDTQYF
TGCGCCAGCAGCAAGGACGGACATGGCACAGATACGCAGTATTTT
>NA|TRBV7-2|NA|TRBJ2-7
CASSFEEGPPAYEQYF
TGTGCCAGCAGCTTCGAGGAAGGTCCCCCCGCCTACGAGCAGTACTTC
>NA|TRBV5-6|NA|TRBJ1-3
CASSLGVGNTIYF
TGTGCCAGCAGCCTAGGGGTAGGAAACACCATATATTTT
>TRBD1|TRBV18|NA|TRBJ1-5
CASSADRGAGQPQHF
TGTGCCAGCTCGGCAGACAGGGGGGCCGGTCAGCCCCAGCATTTT
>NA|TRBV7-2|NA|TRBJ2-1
CASSLVQLSSYNEQFF
TGTGCCAGCAGCTTAGTTCAGTTAAGCTCCTACAATGAGCAGTTCTTC
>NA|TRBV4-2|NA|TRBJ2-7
CASRPTSSYEQYF
TGTGCCAGCAGGCCTACTAGCTCCTACGAGCAGTACTTC
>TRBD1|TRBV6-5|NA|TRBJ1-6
CASKPGQATGSPLHF
TGTGCCAGCAAACCGGGACAGGCCACGGGTTCACCCCTCCACTTT
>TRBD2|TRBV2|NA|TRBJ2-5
CASRAPAGERETQYF
TGTGCCAGCAGGGCCCCAGCGGGAGAAAGGGAGACCCAGTACTTC
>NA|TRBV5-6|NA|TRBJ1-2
CASSLLGSEGYGYTF
TGTGCCAGCAGTCTCTTAGGGTCGGAGGGTTATGGCTACACCTTC
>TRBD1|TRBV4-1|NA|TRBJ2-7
CASSQVAKGQGSPEQYF
TGCGCCAGCAGCCAAGTAGCAAAGGGACAGGGGAGTCCCGAGCAGTACTTC
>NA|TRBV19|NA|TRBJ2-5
CASSQGGAAETQYF
TGTGCCAGTAGTCAAGGGGGGGCGGCGGAGACCCAGTACTTC